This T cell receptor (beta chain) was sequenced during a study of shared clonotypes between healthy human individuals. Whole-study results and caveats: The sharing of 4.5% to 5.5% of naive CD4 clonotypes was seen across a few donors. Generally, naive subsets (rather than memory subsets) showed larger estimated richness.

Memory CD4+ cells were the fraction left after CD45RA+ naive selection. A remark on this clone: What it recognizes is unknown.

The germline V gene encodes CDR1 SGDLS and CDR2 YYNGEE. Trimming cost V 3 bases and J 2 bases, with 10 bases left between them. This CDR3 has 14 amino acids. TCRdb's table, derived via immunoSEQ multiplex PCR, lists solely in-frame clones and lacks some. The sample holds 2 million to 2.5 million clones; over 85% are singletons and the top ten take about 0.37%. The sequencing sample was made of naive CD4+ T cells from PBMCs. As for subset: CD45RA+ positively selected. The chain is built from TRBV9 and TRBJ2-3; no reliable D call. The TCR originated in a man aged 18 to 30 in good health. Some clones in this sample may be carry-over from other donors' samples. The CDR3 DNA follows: TGTGCCAGCAGCGAATTGGCATTCACAGATACGCAGTATTTT. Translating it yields CASSELAFTDTQYF.